What follows are 11 T cell receptor beta chains derived from one specimen sequenced in a study of cytomegalovirus exposure and HLA in healthy donors. Both 60 Vbeta primers and 13 Jbeta primers went into the PCR. This table comes from immunoSEQ multiplex PCR, and its TCRdb copy is limited to in-frame clones, with some not included. The repertoire includes about 65,000 clones, around four fifths of them detected once, and about 4.5% sits in the top ten. The specimen was PBMCs. These receptors came from a woman aged 25 to 45 in good health and CMV-seronegative.

The chain has TRBV6-5 and TRBJ1-4, with 9 positions matching TRBD1. CDR1 and CDR2 (germline): MNHEY, SVGAGI. Trimming at V came to 6 bases and at J to 2 bases, leaving 4 bases not matched to a gene. The CDR3 runs to 15 residues. DNA for the CDR3: TGTGCCAGCAGCCTGGACAGGGGCACTAATGAAAAACTGTTTTTT. Translating gives CASSLDRGTNEKLFF.

This clone was counted only a few times. The chain has TRBV12-5 and TRBJ2-7, with D perhaps matching TRBD2 (5 bases). In germline, CDR1 is LGHNT, CDR2 FRNRAP. Trimming stripped 7 bases from V and 4 bases from J, with 11 bases between. The CDR3 contains 12 residues. CDR3 nucleotides: TGTGCTAGTGCACTGGAGGAATACGAGCAGTACTTC. Residues: CASALEEYEQYF. Using reference TRBV12-5 and TRBJ2-7 for the parts outside the CDR3, the full variable domain is DARVTQTPRHKVTEMGQEVTMRCQPILGHNTVFWYRQTMMQGLELLAYFRNRAPLDDSGMPKDRFSAEMPDATLATLKIQPSEPRDSAVYFCASALEEYEQYFGPGTRLTVT.

This clone was found once. V is TRBV30 and J is TRBJ2-7, with D hard to call. The CDR3 covers 11 residues. Germline V gene lookup returns CDR1 GTSNPN and CDR2 SVGIG (reference sequence). V gave up 2 bases and J gave up 2 bases, with 4 bases separating them. The CDR3 protein is CAWSSTYEQYF. CDR3 coding DNA: TGTGCCTGGAGTTCAACCTACGAGCAGTACTTC.

The chain has TRBV6-5 and TRBJ2-7; D gene ambiguous. The CDR3 contains 11 residues. Trimming took 6 bases from V and 7 from J, leaving 10 bases between them. Per germline, CDR1 MNHEY and CDR2 SVGAGI. CDR3 sequence (DNA): TGTGCCAGCAGCCCCGGGTGGGAGCAGTACTTC. Its protein is CASSPGWEQYF.

The chain employs TRBV4-3 and TRBJ1-2, with 7 bases aligning to TRBD1. Germline trimming cut 0 bases from V and 3 bases from J; bases unmatched to any gene: 4. The CDR3 is 15 amino acids. Germline assignment: CDR1 LGHNA and CDR2 YSLEER. DNA for the CDR3: TGCGCCAGCAGCCAAGATCTCGACAGGGACTATGGCTACACCTTC. It encodes CASSQDLDRDYGYTF.

The gene calls are TRBV10-3 and TRBJ1-5, with 8 positions matching TRBD1. V was pared by 6 bases and J by 0 bases, with 7 bases of the junction left unmatched. The CDR3 has 16 amino acids. Germline V gene lookup returns CDR1 ENHRY and CDR2 SYGVKD. The CDR3 spells CAIRSAGGSSNQPQHF. For the CDR3, the DNA is TGTGCCATCAGATCCGCAGGGGGCTCTAGCAATCAGCCCCAGCATTTT.

J is TRBJ1-3 and V is TRBV2; D is undetermined. The V gene lost 2 bases and the J gene lost 5 bases, with 16 bases spanning the gap. The germline V gene encodes CDR1 SNHLY and CDR2 FYNNEI. The CDR3 contains 16 residues. The CDR3 protein is CASSEIHRYSRNTIYF. The CDR3 nucleotides are TGTGCCAGCAGTGAAATCCACCGGTATTCCCGAAACACCATATATTTT.

V and J are TRBV7-9 and TRBJ2-7; 8 bases fit TRBD1. The V gene end was trimmed by 5 bases and the J gene end by 6 bases; junction bases not matched to a gene: 12. The germline CDR1 and CDR2 sequences are SEHNR and FQNEAQ (reference sequence). This CDR3 contains 15 residues. The CDR3 nucleotides read TGTGCCAGCAGCCCCCAGGGGGCGAGGTTAAGCGAGCAGTACTTC. Protein sequence: CASSPQGARLSEQYF.

This chain joins TRBV29-1 and TRBJ2-7, with 7 nucleotides matching TRBD2. The V and J ends lost 7 bases and 0 bases, in that order; junction bases with no gene match: 3. Per the germline V gene, CDR1 is SQVTM and CDR2 is ANQGSEA. The CDR3 has 12 amino acids. The CDR3 DNA sequence: TGCAGCGGGGCTAGCGGCTCCTACGAGCAGTACTTC. Translating gives CSGASGSYEQYF.

The chain uses TRBV10-2 and TRBJ1-1; 7 bases line up with TRBD1. The germline V gene has CDR1 WSHSY and CDR2 SAAADI. The CDR3 is made up of 17 amino acids. Trimming removed 4 bases from V and 3 bases from J; junction bases left unmatched: 14. In DNA, the CDR3 is TGCGCCAGCAGTGCGCCTTTTTTCCGACAGGGCCACACTGAAGCTTTCTTT. This encodes CASSAPFFRQGHTEAFF.

This clone was seen a few times. The chain recombines TRBV7-8 with TRBJ1-1; the D gene is possibly TRBD1 (5 bases). V was pared by 7 bases and J by 6 bases, with 21 bases between. Germline CDR1 and CDR2: SGHVS and FQNEAQ. CDR3 length equals 15 residues. CDR3 region: CASTPPGRAKSEAFF. Here the CDR3 DNA reads TGTGCCAGCACCCCACCGGGCAGGGCGAAGTCTGAAGCTTTCTTT.